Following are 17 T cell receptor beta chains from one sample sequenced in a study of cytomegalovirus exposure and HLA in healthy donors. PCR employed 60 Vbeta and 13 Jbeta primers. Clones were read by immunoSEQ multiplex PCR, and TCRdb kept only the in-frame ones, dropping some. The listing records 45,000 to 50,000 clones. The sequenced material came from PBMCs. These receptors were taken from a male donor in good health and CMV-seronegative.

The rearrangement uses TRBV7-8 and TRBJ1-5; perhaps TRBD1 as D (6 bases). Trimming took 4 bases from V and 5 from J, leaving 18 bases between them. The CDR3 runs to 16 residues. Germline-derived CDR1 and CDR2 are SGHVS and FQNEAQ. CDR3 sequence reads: CASSSLRQVKDQPQHF. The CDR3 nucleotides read TGTGCCAGCAGCTCCCTTAGACAGGTAAAGGATCAGCCCCAGCATTTT. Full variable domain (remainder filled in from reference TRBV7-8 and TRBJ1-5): GAGVSQSPRYKVAKRGQDVALRCDPISGHVSLFWYQQALGQGPEFLTYFQNEAQLDKSGLPSDRFFAERPEGSVSTLKIQRTQQEDSAVYLCASSSLRQVKDQPQHFGDGTRLSIL.

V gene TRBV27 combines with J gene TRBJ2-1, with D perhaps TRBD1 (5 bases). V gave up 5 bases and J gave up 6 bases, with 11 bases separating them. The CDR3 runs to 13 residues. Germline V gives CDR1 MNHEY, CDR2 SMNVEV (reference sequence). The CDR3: CASSLREVNEQFF. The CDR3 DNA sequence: TGTGCCAGCAGTCTCAGGGAAGTCAATGAGCAGTTCTTC.

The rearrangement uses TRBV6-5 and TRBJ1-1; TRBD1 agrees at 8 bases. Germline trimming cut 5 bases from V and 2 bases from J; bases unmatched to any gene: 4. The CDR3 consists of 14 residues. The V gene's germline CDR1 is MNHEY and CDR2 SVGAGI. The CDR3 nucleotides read TGTGCCAGCAGTAGCGACAGGGGAAACACTGAAGCTTTCTTT. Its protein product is CASSSDRGNTEAFF.

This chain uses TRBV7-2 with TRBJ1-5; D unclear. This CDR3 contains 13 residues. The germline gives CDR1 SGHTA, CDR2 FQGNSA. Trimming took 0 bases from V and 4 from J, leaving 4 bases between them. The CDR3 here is CASSLASNQPQHF. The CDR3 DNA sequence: TGTGCCAGCAGCTTAGCCTCGAATCAGCCCCAGCATTTT.

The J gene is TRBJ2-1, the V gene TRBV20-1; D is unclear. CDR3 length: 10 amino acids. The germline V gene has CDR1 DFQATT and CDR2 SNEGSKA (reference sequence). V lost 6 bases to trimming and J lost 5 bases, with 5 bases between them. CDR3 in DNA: TGCAGTGCCCGGGACAATGAGCAGTTCTTC. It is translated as CSARDNEQFF.

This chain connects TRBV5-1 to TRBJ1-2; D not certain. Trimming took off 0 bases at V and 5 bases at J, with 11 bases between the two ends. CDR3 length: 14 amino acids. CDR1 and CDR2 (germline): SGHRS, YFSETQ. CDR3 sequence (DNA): TGCGCCAGCAGCTTGGTTGAGAGTTCATATGGCTACACCTTC. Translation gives CASSLVESSYGYTF.

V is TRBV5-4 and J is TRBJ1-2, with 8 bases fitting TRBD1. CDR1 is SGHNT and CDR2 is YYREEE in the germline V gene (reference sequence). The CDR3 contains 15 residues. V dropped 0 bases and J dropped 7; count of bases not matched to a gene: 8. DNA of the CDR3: TGTGCCAGCAGCTTGGCCCGGACAGGGTTTTCTGGCTACACCTTC. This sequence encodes CASSLARTGFSGYTF.

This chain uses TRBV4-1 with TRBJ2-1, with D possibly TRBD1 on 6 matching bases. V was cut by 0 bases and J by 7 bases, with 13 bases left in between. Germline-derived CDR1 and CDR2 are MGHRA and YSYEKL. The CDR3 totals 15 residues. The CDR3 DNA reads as TGCGCCAGCAGCCAAGAATCCAGGGGAAGGAATGAGCAGTTCTTC. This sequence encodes CASSQESRGRNEQFF.

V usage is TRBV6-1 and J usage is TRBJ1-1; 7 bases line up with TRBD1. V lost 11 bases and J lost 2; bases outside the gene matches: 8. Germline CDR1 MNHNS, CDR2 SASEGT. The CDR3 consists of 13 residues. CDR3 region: CAGTRGLNTEAFF. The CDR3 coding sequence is TGTGCCGGGACTAGGGGGCTTAACACTGAAGCTTTCTTT.

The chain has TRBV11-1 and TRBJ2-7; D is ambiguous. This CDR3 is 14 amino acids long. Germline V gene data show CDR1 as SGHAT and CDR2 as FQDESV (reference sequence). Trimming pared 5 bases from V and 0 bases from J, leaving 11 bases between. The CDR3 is CASSIDSSSYEQYF. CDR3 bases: TGTGCCAGCAGCATTGACTCGAGCTCCTACGAGCAGTACTTC.

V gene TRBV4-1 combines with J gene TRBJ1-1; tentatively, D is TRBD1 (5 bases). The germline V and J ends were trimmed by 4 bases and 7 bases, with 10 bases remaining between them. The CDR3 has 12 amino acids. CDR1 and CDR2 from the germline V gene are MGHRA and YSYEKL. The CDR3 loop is CASSPGPREAFF. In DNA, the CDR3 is TGCGCCAGCAGCCCAGGGCCCCGTGAAGCTTTCTTT.

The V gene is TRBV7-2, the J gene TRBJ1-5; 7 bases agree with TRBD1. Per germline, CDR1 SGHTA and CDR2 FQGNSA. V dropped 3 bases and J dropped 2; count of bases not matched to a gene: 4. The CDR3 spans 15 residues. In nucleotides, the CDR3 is TGTGCCAGCAGCTTTGACAGGGCAGGCAATCAGCCCCAGCATTTT. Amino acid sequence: CASSFDRAGNQPQHF.

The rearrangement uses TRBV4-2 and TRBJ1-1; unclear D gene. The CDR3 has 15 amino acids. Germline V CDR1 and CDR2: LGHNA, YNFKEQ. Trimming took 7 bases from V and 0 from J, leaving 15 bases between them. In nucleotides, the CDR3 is TGTGCCAGCACTCCAAGTGGAACAGTGAACACTGAAGCTTTCTTT. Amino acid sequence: CASTPSGTVNTEAFF.

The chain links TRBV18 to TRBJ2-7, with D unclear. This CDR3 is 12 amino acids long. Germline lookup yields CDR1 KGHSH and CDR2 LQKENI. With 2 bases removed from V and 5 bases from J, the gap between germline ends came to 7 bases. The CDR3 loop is CASSPYGDEQYF. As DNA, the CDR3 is TGTGCCAGCTCACCATACGGTGACGAGCAGTACTTC.

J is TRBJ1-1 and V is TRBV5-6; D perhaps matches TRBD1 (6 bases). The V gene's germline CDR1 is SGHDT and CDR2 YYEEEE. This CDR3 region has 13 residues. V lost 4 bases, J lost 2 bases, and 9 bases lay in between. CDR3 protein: CASSPQGNTEAFF. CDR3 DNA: TGTGCCAGCAGCCCACAGGGTAACACTGAAGCTTTCTTT.

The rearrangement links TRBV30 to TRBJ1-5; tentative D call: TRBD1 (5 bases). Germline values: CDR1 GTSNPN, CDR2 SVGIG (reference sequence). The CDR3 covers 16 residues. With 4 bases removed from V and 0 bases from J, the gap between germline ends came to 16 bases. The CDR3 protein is CAWTEGWTRSNQPQHF. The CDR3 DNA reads TGTGCCTGGACCGAAGGTTGGACACGTAGCAATCAGCCCCAGCATTTT.

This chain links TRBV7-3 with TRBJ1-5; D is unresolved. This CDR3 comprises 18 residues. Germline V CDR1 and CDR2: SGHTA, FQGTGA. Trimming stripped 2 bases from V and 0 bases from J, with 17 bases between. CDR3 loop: CASSLFSSGLGSNQPQHF. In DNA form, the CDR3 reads TGTGCCAGCAGCTTATTCAGTTCGGGGTTGGGTAGCAATCAGCCCCAGCATTTT.